These T cell receptor beta chains were read from a single sample in a study of T cells after yellow fever vaccination. TCRdb redid the calling of the 5' RACE reads with MiXCR, one entry per CDR3 protein. Of 100,000 to 150,000 distinct CDR3 sequences in the sample, under 8% were seen once. This sample comprised CD4+ T cells sorted from PBMCs, obtained 10 to 11 days after the first yellow fever vaccination. The receptors here all came from a man younger than 35 who received the YFV17D yellow fever vaccine. The CDR3 runs from the conserved cysteine through the conserved F or W. A D gene is named only where the DNA matches it firmly. Size tells how often a clone was seen (once, few, many) or the class of an expanded clone, and some rows leave it out.

TRBJ2-3 | - | TRBV7-9 | - | TGTGCCAGCAGCGCAGAAGATACGCAGTATTTT | CASSAEDTQYF
TRBJ2-3 | many | TRBV7-2 | - | TGTGCCAGCAGCTTCCCGGGGACTGATACGCAGTATTTT | CASSFPGTDTQYF
TRBJ2-1 | many | TRBV7-2 | TRBD1 | TGTGCCAGCAGCTTAGACAGGGGCGCCCCGATCTTC | CASSLDRGAPIF
TRBJ2-6 | many | TRBV5-1 | - | TGCGCCAGCAGCCTTGGGGGCTCTGGGGCCAACGTCCTGACTTTC | CASSLGGSGANVLTF
TRBJ2-3 | many | TRBV20-1 | - | TGCAGTGACTCAGATACGCAGTATTTT | CSDSDTQYF
TRBJ1-1 | many | TRBV6-5 | TRBD1 | TGTGCCAGCAGTTACTCCTCCGGGACAGACCTAAACACTGAAGCTTTCTTT | CASSYSSGTDLNTEAFF
TRBJ1-1 | - | TRBV20-1 | - | TGCAGTGCTGGCACCGGGACACGCACTGAAGCTTTCTTT | CSAGTGTRTEAFF
TRBJ1-1 | many | TRBV7-9 | - | TGTGCCAGCAGCTTATGGGGGATGAACACTGAAGCTTTCTTT | CASSLWGMNTEAFF
TRBJ1-4 | many | TRBV20-1 | - | TGCAGTGCTGCCCGTGGCATGGGTGCAACTAATGAAAAACTGTTTTTT | CSAARGMGATNEKLFF
TRBJ2-7 | many | TRBV4-1 | - | TGCGCCAGCAGCCACTCGGGCGGGCCCGAGCAGTACTTC | CASSHSGGPEQYF
TRBJ1-2 | many | TRBV5-1 | TRBD1 | TGCGCCAGCACTGTCGGGACAGGGAACTATGGCTACACCTTC | CASTVGTGNYGYTF
TRBJ2-2 | many | TRBV6-5 | TRBD1 | TGTGCCAGCAGTTACACGGGACAGGGAATCTCGAACACCGGGGAGCTGTTTTTT | CASSYTGQGISNTGELFF
TRBJ1-3 | - | TRBV7-2 | TRBD1 | TGTGCCAGCAGCTTCGGCAGGGGGTCTGGAAACACCATATATTTT | CASSFGRGSGNTIYF
TRBJ2-7 | many | TRBV20-1 | - | TGCAGTGCTAGAGACGGACAGCCCTACGAGCAGTACTTC | CSARDGQPYEQYF
TRBJ1-1 | many | TRBV18 | - | TGTGCCAGCTCTTACGGGGAGAGGTCCTTGAACACTGAAGCTTTCTTT | CASSYGERSLNTEAFF
TRBJ1-3 | many | TRBV7-2 | - | TGTGCCAGCAGCATACAACGTGAGGCTGGAAACACCATATATTTT | CASSIQREAGNTIYF
TRBJ1-4 | few | TRBV5-1 | - | TGCGCCAGCAGCTTGGGTCAGCCCGCAACTAATGAAAAACTGTTTTTT | CASSLGQPATNEKLFF
TRBJ2-1 | many | TRBV6-6 | - | TGTGCCAGCAGCCCCGGACAGTTGGATGAGCAGTTCTTC | CASSPGQLDEQFF
TRBJ2-3 | many | TRBV2 | - | TGTGCCAGCAGCGTTCTGACCTCTAGCACAGATACGCAGTATTTT | CASSVLTSSTDTQYF
TRBJ1-4 | many | TRBV20-1 | - | TGCAGTGCTAGAGTGGCGGGTGGTAATGAAAAACTGTTTTTT | CSARVAGGNEKLFF
TRBJ1-4 | many | TRBV7-2 | TRBD1 | TGTGCCAGCAAAAAGGGGGCCTATGAAAAACTGTTTTTT | CASKKGAYEKLFF
TRBJ2-2 | - | TRBV6-2/TRBV6-3 | TRBD1 | TGTGCCAGCACCACCGGGACAGGGCACACCGGGGAGCTGTTTTTT | CASTTGTGHTGELFF
TRBJ2-3 | many | TRBV30 | TRBD2 | TGTGCCTGGAGTGTAACGGGGAGGGGTACGCAGTATTTT | CAWSVTGRGTQYF
TRBJ1-2 | many | TRBV20-1 | - | TGCAGTGCTAGTCAGGGCTTAGGAGGCTACACCTTC | CSASQGLGGYTF
TRBJ2-2 | few | TRBV4-3 | - | TGCGCCAGCAGCCACCCCCCCGGGGAGCTGTTTTTT | CASSHPPGELFF
TRBJ2-1 | many | TRBV19 | TRBD2 | TGTGCCAGTAGTATAGATCGTAGCGGGTCCTACAATGAGCAGTTCTTC | CASSIDRSGSYNEQFF
TRBJ2-1 | - | TRBV4-3 | - | TGCGCCAGCAGCCAAGATAGGGCGAACAATGGGCAGTTCTTC | CASSQDRANNGQFF
TRBJ1-1 | - | TRBV19 | - | TGTGCCAGTAGTATTTCTGGGGCCGACACTGAAGCTTTCTTT | CASSISGADTEAFF
TRBJ2-3 | many | TRBV7-3 | TRBD2 | TGTGCCAGCAGCTTAACCCCGTTTTCGATCGGGGGGGACACAGATACGCAGTATTTT | CASSLTPFSIGGDTDTQYF
TRBJ1-2 | many | TRBV7-2 | TRBD1 | TGTGCCAGCAGCTTATCGGGACAGGGGGCGGGTGGCTACACCTTC | CASSLSGQGAGGYTF
TRBJ2-1 | many | TRBV5-1 | - | TGCGCCAGCAGCTTGATCGGGCAGGGTCAAGGGAATGAGCAGTTCTTC | CASSLIGQGQGNEQFF
TRBJ2-2 | many | TRBV5-1 | - | TGCGCCAGCAGGGAGGCGGAGACAGGGAACACCGGGGAGCTGTTTTTT | CASREAETGNTGELFF
TRBJ2-3 | few | TRBV6-1 | - | TGTGCCAGCAGTGAGCGGGGGCAGGGCTACTCGGGCACAGATACGCAGTATTTT | CASSERGQGYSGTDTQYF
TRBJ2-2 | - | TRBV29-1 | - | TGCAGCGTTGAAGATGGAGGGAACACCGGGGAGCTGTTTTTT | CSVEDGGNTGELFF
TRBJ2-1 | many | TRBV9 | TRBD2 | TGTGCCAGCAGCGTGAGACTAGCGGAGTACAATGAGCAGTTCTTC | CASSVRLAEYNEQFF
TRBJ2-3 | many | TRBV7-9 | TRBD2 | TGTGCCAGCAGCTTACTAGCGGGCTCAGATACGCAGTATTTT | CASSLLAGSDTQYF
TRBJ2-3 | many | TRBV11-2 | - | TGTGCCAGCAGCCCGTCCAGGGGTAGACGCACAGATACGCAGTATTTT | CASSPSRGRRTDTQYF
TRBJ1-1 | many | TRBV18 | - | TGTGCCAGCTCCCTTAATTTCCGGGGCATGAACACTGAAGCTTTCTTT | CASSLNFRGMNTEAFF
TRBJ2-3 | once | TRBV4-3 | - | TGCGCCAGCAGCCAAAGAACGGCTATCACAGATACGCAGTATTTT | CASSQRTAITDTQYF
TRBJ2-3 | many | TRBV3-1 | - | TGTGCCAGCAGCCGGTTTGGGGTAGTCACAGATACGCAGTATTTT | CASSRFGVVTDTQYF
TRBJ1-6 | many | TRBV7-2 | - | TGTGCCAGCAGCTGGGGGGCGGATTCACCCCTCCACTTT | CASSWGADSPLHF
TRBJ1-1 | few | TRBV30 | - | TGTGCCTGGAGTTTAGGGGGAGTTTGGGGGACTGAAGCTTTCTTT | CAWSLGGVWGTEAFF
TRBJ2-5 | - | TRBV9 | - | TGTGCCAGCAGCGCGACTACACAAGAGACCCAGTACTTC | CASSATTQETQYF
TRBJ1-5 | many | TRBV5-5 | - | TGTGCCAGCAGCTTGGGATGGGACCAGCCCCAGCATTTT | CASSLGWDQPQHF
TRBJ2-3 | many | TRBV5-1 | - | TGCGCCAGCAGCTTGGCCTTCTCGGGGTATGGAGATACGCAGTATTTT | CASSLAFSGYGDTQYF
TRBJ1-5 | many | TRBV7-2 | - | TGTGCCAGCAGCCCGCGCGGATCTCAGCCCCAGCATTTT | CASSPRGSQPQHF
TRBJ2-1 | many | TRBV18 | TRBD2 | TGTGCCAGCTCACCACCTAGCGGGGGAGCTGGTTGGAATGAGCAGTTCTTC | CASSPPSGGAGWNEQFF
TRBJ2-1 | - | TRBV5-4 | - | TGTGCCAGCAGCTTACTAGGCGGGGTGGGGGTCAATGAGCAGTTCTTC | CASSLLGGVGVNEQFF
TRBJ1-5 | many | TRBV7-2 | - | TGTGCCAGCAGCCCCGGGACGGTCAATCAGCCCCAGCATTTT | CASSPGTVNQPQHF
TRBJ2-5 | many | TRBV5-1 | - | TGCGCCAGCAGACAGCCCGGGGGCCAAGAGACCCAGTACTTC | CASRQPGGQETQYF
TRBJ2-3 | - | TRBV20-1 | TRBD2 | TGCAGTGCCGCTAGCGGGGGAGACACAGATACGCAGTATTTT | CSAASGGDTDTQYF
TRBJ2-7 | - | TRBV18 | - | TGTGCCAGCTCACCCGATTACGAGCAGTACTTC | CASSPDYEQYF
TRBJ1-6 | many | TRBV18 | - | TGTGCCAGCTCAACTTATAATTCACCCCTCCACTTT | CASSTYNSPLHF
TRBJ1-1 | many | TRBV4-1 | - | TGCGCCAGCAGCAGAGGGCCCGCGGGGGACACTGAAGCTTTCTTT | CASSRGPAGDTEAFF
TRBJ2-1 | many | TRBV5-1 | - | TGCGCCAGCAGCTTGAACCCAGGTGGGGGCAATGAGCAGTTCTTC | CASSLNPGGGNEQFF
TRBJ2-1 | many | TRBV7-2 | TRBD2 | TGTGCCAGCAGCTTCCAGCGGGGGGCCGCCAATGAGCAGTTCTTC | CASSFQRGAANEQFF
TRBJ2-1 | many | TRBV20-1 | - | TGCAGTGCTAGAAGACAGGAGCAGTTCTTC | CSARRQEQFF
TRBJ2-5 | many | TRBV25-1 | TRBD1 | TGTGCCAGCAGTGATCGCAGGGGGAAGGAGACCCAGTACTTC | CASSDRRGKETQYF
TRBJ2-3 | many | TRBV20-1 | TRBD2 | TGCAGTACGAAACTAGCGGGGGGCGCCCATACGCAGTATTTT | CSTKLAGGAHTQYF
TRBJ2-3 | many | TRBV6-5 | TRBD2 | TGTGCCAGCAGTTACCTGAGTAGCGGGGGAACAGATACGCAGTATTTT | CASSYLSSGGTDTQYF